The present T cell receptor beta chain was sequenced within a study of shared clonotypes between healthy human individuals. About the study: The plates for each donor numbered three CD4 naive, three CD4 memory, two CD8 naive and one CD8 memory.

This clone was found a few times. Repertoires were generated with immunoSEQ multiplex PCR, while TCRdb's copy carries only in-frame clones and drops some. The sample includes some 680,000 clones, 73% seen only once; the top ten take around 1.8%. CDR1 is KGHSH and CDR2 is LQKENI in the germline V gene. The germline V and J ends were trimmed by 2 bases and 4 bases, with 5 bases remaining between them. This CDR3 is built from 13 residues. This receptor was obtained from a woman aged 25 to 39 in good health. Material: memory CD4+ T cells sorted from blood. The subset: CD45RA-negative fraction. The chain couples TRBV18 to TRBJ2-2; D is undetermined. Written as DNA, the CDR3 is TGTGCCAGCTCACCAGACCTCACCGGGGAGCTGTTTTTT. It codes for CASSPDLTGELFF.